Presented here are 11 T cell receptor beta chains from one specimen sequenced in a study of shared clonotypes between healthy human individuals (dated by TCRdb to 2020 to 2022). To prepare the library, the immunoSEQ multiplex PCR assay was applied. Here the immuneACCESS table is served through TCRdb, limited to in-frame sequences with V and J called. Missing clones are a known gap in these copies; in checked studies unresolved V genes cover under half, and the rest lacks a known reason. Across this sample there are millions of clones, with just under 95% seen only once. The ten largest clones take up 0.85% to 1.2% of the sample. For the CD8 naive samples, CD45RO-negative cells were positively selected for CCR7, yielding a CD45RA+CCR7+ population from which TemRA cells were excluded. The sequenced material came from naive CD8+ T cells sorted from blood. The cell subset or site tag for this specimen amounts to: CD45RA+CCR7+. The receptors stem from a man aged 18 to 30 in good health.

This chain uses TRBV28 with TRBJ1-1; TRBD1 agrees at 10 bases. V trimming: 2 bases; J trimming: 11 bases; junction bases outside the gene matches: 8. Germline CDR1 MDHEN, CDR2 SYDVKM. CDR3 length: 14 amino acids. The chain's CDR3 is CASSLRGQGGEAFF. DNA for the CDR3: TGTGCCAGCAGTTTACGAGGACAGGGGGGTGAGGCTTTCTTT.

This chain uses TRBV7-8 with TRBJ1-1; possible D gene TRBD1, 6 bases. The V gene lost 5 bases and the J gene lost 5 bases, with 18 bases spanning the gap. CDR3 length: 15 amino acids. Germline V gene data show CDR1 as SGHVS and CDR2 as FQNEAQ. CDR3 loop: CASSPHRVLPTEAFF. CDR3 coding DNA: TGTGCCAGCAGCCCACACAGGGTCCTCCCAACTGAAGCTTTCTTT.

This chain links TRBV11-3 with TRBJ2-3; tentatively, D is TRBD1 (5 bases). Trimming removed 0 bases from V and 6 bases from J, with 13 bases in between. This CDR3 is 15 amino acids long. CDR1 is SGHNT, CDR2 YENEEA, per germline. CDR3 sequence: CASSLEGARRDTQYF. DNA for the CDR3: TGTGCCAGCAGCTTAGAAGGGGCGCGTCGGGATACGCAGTATTTT.

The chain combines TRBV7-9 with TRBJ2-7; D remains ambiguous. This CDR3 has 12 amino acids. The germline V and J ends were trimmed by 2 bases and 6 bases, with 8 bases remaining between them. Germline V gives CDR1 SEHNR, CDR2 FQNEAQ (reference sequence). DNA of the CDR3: TGTGCCAGCAGCTTAAATTGGGCCGAGCAGTACTTC. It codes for CASSLNWAEQYF. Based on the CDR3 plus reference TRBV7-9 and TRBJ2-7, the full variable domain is DTGVSQNPRHKITKRGQNVTFRCDPISEHNRLYWYRQTLGQGPEFLTYFQNEAQLEKSRLLSDRFSAERPKGSFSTLEIQRTEQGDSAMYLCASSLNWAEQYFGPGTRLTVT.

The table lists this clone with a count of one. The CDR3 nucleotides are TGCGCCAGCAGCCATCCCGGGACAGGGGAGAGAGAGACCCAGTACTTC. The encoded protein is CASSHPGTGERETQYF. V usage is TRBV4-1 and J usage is TRBJ2-5; TRBD1 agrees at 10 bases. The ends lost 3 bases at V and 4 bases at J; junction bases unmatched: 8. From germline, CDR1 is MGHRA and CDR2 YSYEKL. The CDR3 consists of 16 residues.

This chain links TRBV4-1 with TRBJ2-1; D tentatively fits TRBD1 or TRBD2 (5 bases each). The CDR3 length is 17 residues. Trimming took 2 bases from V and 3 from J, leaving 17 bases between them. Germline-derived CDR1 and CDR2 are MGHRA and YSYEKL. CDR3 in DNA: TGCGCCAGCAGCCAAACCTACGGGACCAATATCTACAATGAGCAGTTCTTC. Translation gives CASSQTYGTNIYNEQFF.

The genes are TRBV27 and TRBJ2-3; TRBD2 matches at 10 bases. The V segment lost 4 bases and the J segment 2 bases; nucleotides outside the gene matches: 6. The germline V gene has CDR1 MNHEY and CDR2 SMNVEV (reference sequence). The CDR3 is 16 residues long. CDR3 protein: CASSWLAGAHTDTQYF. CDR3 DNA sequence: TGTGCCAGCAGTTGGCTAGCGGGGGCTCACACAGATACGCAGTATTTT.

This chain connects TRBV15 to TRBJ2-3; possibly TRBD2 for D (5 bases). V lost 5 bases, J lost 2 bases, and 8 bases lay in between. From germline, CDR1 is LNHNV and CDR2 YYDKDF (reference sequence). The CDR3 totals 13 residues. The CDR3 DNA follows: TGTGCCACCAGCGGCCGGGACACAGATACGCAGTATTTT. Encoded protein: CATSGRDTDTQYF.

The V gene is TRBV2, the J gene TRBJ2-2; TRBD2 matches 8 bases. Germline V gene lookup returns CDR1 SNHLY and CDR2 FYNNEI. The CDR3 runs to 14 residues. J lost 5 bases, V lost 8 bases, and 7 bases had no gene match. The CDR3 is CASAPGLGTGELFF. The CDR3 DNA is TGTGCCAGCGCTCCGGGACTAGGAACCGGGGAGCTGTTTTTT. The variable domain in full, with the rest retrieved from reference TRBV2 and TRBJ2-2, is EPEVTQTPSHQVTQMGQEVILRCVPISNHLYFYWYRQILGQKVEFLVSFYNNEISEKSEIFDDQFSVERPDGSNFTLKIRSTKLEDSAMYFCASAPGLGTGELFFGEGSRLTVL.

This CDR3 reads CASGGQYGYTF. In nucleotides, the CDR3 is TGTGCCAGCGGGGGACAGTATGGCTACACCTTC. This chain links TRBV25-1 with TRBJ1-2; 7 nucleotides align to TRBD1. J was trimmed by 5 bases and V by 8 bases; bases with no gene match: 2. Germline V gives CDR1 MGHDK, CDR2 SYGVNS. The CDR3 extends over 11 amino acids.

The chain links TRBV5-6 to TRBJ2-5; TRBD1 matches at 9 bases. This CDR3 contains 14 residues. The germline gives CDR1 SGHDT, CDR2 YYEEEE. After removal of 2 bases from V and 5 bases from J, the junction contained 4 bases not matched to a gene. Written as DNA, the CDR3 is TGTGCCAGCAGCTTCGGGACAGGGATCGAGACCCAGTACTTC. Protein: CASSFGTGIETQYF.